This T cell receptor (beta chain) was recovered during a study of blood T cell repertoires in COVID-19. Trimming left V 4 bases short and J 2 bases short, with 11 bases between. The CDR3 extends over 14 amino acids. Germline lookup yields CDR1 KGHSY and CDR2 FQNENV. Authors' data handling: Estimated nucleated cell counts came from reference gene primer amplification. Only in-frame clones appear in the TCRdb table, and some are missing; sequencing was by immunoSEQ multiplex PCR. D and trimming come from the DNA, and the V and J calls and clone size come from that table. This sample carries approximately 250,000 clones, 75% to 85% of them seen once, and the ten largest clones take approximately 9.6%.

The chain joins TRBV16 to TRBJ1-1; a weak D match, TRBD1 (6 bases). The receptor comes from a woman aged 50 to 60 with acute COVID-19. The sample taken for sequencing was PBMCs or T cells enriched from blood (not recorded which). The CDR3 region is CASSPRTDNTEAFF. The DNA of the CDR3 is TGTGCCAGCAGCCCTCGGACAGATAACACTGAAGCTTTCTTT.